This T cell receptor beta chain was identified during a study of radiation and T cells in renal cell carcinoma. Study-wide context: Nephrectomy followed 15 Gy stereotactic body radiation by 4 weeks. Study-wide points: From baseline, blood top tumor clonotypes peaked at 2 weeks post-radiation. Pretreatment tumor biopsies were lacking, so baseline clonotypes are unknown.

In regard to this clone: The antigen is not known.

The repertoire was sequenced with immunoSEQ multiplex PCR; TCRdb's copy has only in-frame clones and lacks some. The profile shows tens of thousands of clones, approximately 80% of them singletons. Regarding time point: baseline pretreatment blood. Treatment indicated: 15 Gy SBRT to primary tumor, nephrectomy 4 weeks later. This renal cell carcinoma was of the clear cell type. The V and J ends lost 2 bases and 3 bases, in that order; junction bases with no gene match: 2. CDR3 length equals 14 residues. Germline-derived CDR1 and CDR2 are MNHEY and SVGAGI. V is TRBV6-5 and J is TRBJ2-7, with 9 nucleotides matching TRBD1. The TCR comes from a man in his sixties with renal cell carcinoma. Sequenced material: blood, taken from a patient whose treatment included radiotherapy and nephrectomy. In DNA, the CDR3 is TGTGCCAGCAGTTACGGGACAGGGTTCTACGAGCAGTACTTC. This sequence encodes CASSYGTGFYEQYF.